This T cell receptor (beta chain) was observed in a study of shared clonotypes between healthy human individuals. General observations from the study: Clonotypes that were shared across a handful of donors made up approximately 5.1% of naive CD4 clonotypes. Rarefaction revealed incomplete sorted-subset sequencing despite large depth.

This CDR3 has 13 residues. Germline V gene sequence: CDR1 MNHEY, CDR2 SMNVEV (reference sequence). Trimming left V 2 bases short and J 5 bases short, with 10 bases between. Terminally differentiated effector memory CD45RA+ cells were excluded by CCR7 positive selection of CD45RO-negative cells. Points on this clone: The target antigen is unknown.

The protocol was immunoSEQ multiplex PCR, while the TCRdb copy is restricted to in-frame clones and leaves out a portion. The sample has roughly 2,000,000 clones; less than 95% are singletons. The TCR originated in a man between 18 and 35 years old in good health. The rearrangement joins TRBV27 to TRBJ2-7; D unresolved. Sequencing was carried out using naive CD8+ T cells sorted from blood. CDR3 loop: CASSLSPSNEQYF. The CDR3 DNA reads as TGTGCCAGCAGTTTAAGTCCGAGCAACGAGCAGTACTTC.